What follows are 17 T cell receptor beta chains derived from one specimen sequenced in a study of identical twins. TCRdb re-derived calls from the 5' RACE reads in MiXCR, one entry per CDR3 protein. The sample lists 600,000 to 700,000 distinct CDR3 sequences; about 20% were seen once. The same specimen was also included in a second study, on T cells expressing NK-cell markers.

Specimen: PBMCs. The receptors were gathered from a young woman in good health.

This chain links TRBV4-2 with TRBJ1-1; no clear D gene. CDR3 size: 17 residues. Germline values: CDR1 LGHNA, CDR2 YNFKEQ. V dropped 0 bases and J dropped 0 bases, with 14 bases sitting between them. The CDR3 loop reads CASSQDRARSMNTEAFF. In DNA, the CDR3 is TGTGCCAGCAGCCAAGATAGGGCCAGGTCCATGAACACTGAAGCTTTCTTT.

This clonotype has a handful of counts. CDR3: CASSLERGDYGYTF. CDR3 DNA: TGTGCCAGCAGCTTGGAGAGGGGCGACTATGGCTACACCTTC. V and J are TRBV5-6 and TRBJ1-2; a possible D gene is TRBD1 (5 bases). The germline V and J ends were trimmed by 0 bases and 3 bases, with 9 bases remaining between them. The CDR3 is 14 residues long. Germline V gives CDR1 SGHDT, CDR2 YYEEEE.

The chain couples TRBV6-5 to TRBJ2-7; D is unresolved. With 0 bases removed from V and 4 bases from J, the gap between germline ends came to 13 bases. The CDR3 consists of 15 residues. Germline CDR1 and CDR2: MNHEY and SVGAGI. In DNA form, the CDR3 reads TGTGCCAGCAGTTACTCTACTCGGACGGAATACGAGCAGTACTTC. It specifies CASSYSTRTEYEQYF.

This clonotype was counted between two and nine times. The chain uses TRBV12-3 or TRBV12-4 and TRBJ1-2; no definite D call. This CDR3 comprises 12 residues. V was cut by 8 bases and J by 2 bases, with 9 bases left in between. As DNA, the CDR3 is TGTGCCAGCGGGTCTAGGAACTATGGCTACACCTTC. Translation gives CASGSRNYGYTF.

This clonotype came up a few times. The DNA of the CDR3 is TGTGCCATCAGTGATCAGACAGGGAACTCCTACAATGAGCAGTTCTTC. Protein sequence: CAISDQTGNSYNEQFF. The chain has TRBV10-3 and TRBJ2-1; TRBD1 agrees at 7 bases. The CDR3 spans 16 residues. The V gene's germline CDR1 is ENHRY and CDR2 SYGVKD. Trimming cost V 3 bases and J 0 bases; bases outside gene matches: 5.

This clonotype was seen just once. The rearrangement uses TRBV9 and TRBJ1-1, with D uncertain. The CDR3 contains 13 residues. V lost 2 bases and J lost 4, with 9 bases in between. CDR1 SGDLS and CDR2 YYNGEE come from the germline V gene. The CDR3 bases are TGTGCCAGCAGCGTTGGCTCTCGCACTGAAGCTTTCTTT. As protein: CASSVGSRTEAFF.

This clonotype was seen many times. The rearrangement uses TRBV7-2 and TRBJ2-7; D not certain. CDR1 and CDR2 (germline): SGHTA, FQGNSA. The CDR3 spans 9 residues. Trimming shortened V by 0 bases and J by 10 bases, and 1 base separated the two germline ends. The CDR3 sequence is CASSLAQYF. As DNA, the CDR3 is TGTGCCAGCAGCTTAGCTCAGTACTTC. Based on the CDR3 plus reference TRBV7-2 and TRBJ2-7, the full variable domain is GAGVSQSPSNKVTEKGKDVELRCDPISGHTALYWYRQSLGQGLEFLIYFQGNSAPDKSGLPSDRFSAERTGGSVSTLTIQRTQQEDSAVYLCASSLAQYFGPGTRLTVT.

The rearrangement links TRBV14 to TRBJ1-2, with D possibly being TRBD1 (5 bases). The ends were cut back, 0 bases at V and 4 bases at J, with 12 bases in the middle. The CDR3 runs 15 residues. Germline V gives CDR1 SGHDN, CDR2 FVKESK. The CDR3 loop is CASSQEPTGTYGYTF. The CDR3 DNA reads TGTGCCAGCAGCCAAGAGCCGACGGGGACCTATGGCTACACCTTC.

In its sample, this clonotype was seen a few times. The chain carries TRBV20-1 and TRBJ2-3; 8 nucleotides agree with TRBD1. CDR1 is DFQATT, CDR2 SNEGSKA, per germline (reference sequence). With 0 bases clipped from V and 1 base from J, the junction kept 3 bases outside the gene matches. This CDR3 is built from 15 residues. The CDR3 region is CSARDETGGTDTQYF. CDR3 in DNA: TGCAGTGCTAGAGACGAGACAGGGGGCACAGATACGCAGTATTTT.

This clonotype was counted many times. The chain links TRBV12-3 or TRBV12-4 to TRBJ2-1, with 12 bases identical to TRBD2. The CDR3 totals 16 residues. Trimming removed 5 bases from V and 7 bases from J; junction bases left unmatched: 9. This CDR3 reads CASSPILAGGRNEQFF. The CDR3 DNA reads TGTGCCAGCAGTCCTATACTAGCGGGAGGCCGGAATGAGCAGTTCTTC.

A word on this clonotype: A much more abundant neighbour one base away suggests this may be a read error. The V and J genes are TRBV6-5 and TRBJ2-1; D might be TRBD2 (6 bases). The last part of the DNA fits TRBJ2-7 better; the J call may be wrong. The CDR3 length is 16 residues. Germline loops: CDR1 MNHEY, CDR2 SVGAGI. CDR3 sequence reads: CASSFRLVGTYNEQYF. CDR3 in DNA: TGTGCCAGCAGTTTCCGACTAGTAGGAACCTACAATGAGCAGTACTTC.

The V call is TRBV20-1, the J call TRBJ2-7; D is tentatively TRBD1 or TRBD2 (5 bases each). The CDR3 spans 11 residues. With 5 bases removed from V and 3 bases from J, the gap between germline ends came to 8 bases. Germline lookup yields CDR1 DFQATT and CDR2 SNEGSKA (reference sequence). Written as DNA, the CDR3 is TGCAGTGCTGATGGGGGCTACGAGCAGTACTTC. It specifies CSADGGYEQYF.

This chain connects TRBV20-1 to TRBJ1-5, with no clear D. The length of the CDR3 is 15 residues. The V gene's germline CDR1 is DFQATT and CDR2 SNEGSKA (reference sequence). V lost 0 bases and J 1 base, leaving 10 bases between the germline ends. The CDR3 is CSARDQQGSNQPQHF. The CDR3 coding sequence is TGCAGTGCTAGAGATCAGCAAGGGAGCAATCAGCCCCAGCATTTT.

This chain connects TRBV20-1 to TRBJ2-1; D not resolved. Germline V CDR1 and CDR2: DFQATT, SNEGSKA (reference sequence). The CDR3 is 12 amino acids. Trimming removed 6 bases at V and 5 bases at J, with 11 bases between. The CDR3 DNA follows: TGCAGTGCCCTGCAGGACCACAATGAGCAGTTCTTC. Its protein is CSALQDHNEQFF.

CDR3 sequence reads: CASSYRAGSYQETQYF. CDR3 bases: TGTGCCAGCAGTTACAGGGCAGGGTCGTACCAAGAGACCCAGTACTTC. This chain joins TRBV6-5 and TRBJ2-5, with a possible D match to TRBD1 (5 bases). This CDR3 spans 16 amino acids. Deletions cut 2 bases from V and 0 bases from J, with 13 bases between. Per the germline V gene, CDR1 is MNHEY and CDR2 is SVGAGI.

The chain couples TRBV6-5 to TRBJ1-2; no firm D call. Germline CDR1 MNHEY, CDR2 SVGAGI. This CDR3 spans 15 amino acids. Trimming removed 2 bases from V and 0 bases from J, with 10 bases in between. This CDR3 is CASSYKRTANYGYTF. CDR3 coding DNA: TGTGCCAGCAGTTACAAAAGGACGGCTAACTATGGCTACACCTTC.

In this sample, this clonotype turned up a few times. The rearrangement uses TRBV20-1 and TRBJ2-6; 11 bases are a match to TRBD1. Per germline, CDR1 DFQATT and CDR2 SNEGSKA (reference sequence). The CDR3 loop spans 15 amino acids. The V and J ends lost 5 bases and 2 bases, in that order; junction bases with no gene match: 2. The DNA of the CDR3 is TGCAGTGCTCCGGGACAGGGGGCTGGGGCCAACGTCCTGACTTTC. It encodes CSAPGQGAGANVLTF.